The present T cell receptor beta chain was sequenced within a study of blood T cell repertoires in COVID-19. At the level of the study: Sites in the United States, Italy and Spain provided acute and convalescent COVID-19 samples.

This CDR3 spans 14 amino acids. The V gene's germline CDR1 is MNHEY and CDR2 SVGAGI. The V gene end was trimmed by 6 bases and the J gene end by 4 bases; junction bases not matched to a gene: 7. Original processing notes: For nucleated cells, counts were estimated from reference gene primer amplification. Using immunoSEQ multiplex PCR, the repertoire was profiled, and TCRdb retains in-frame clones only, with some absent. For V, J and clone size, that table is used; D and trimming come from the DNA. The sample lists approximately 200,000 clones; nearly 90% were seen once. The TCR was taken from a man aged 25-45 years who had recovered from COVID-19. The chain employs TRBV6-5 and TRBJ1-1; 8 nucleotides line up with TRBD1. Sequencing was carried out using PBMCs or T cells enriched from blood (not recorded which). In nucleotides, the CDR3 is TGTGCCAGCAGGCTCGGACAGGGATTCACTGAAGCTTTCTTT. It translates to CASRLGQGFTEAFF.